The 31 T cell receptor beta chains below come from one sample, sequenced in a study of blood T cell repertoires in COVID-19. Libraries were prepared by immunoSEQ multiplex PCR; TCRdb keeps only in-frame clonotypes and omits some of them. Altogether roughly 170,000 clones are present, 80% to 90% being singletons, with the ten largest covering about 3.6%. Specimen: PBMCs or T cells enriched from blood (not recorded which). All receptors derive from a woman in her fifties or sixties in a cohort exposed to, infected with or recovered from COVID-19 (not recorded which).

This clone was counted once. This chain links TRBV5-6 with TRBJ1-5; perhaps TRBD1 as D (5 bases). Trimming stripped 0 bases from V and 7 bases from J, with 11 bases between. From germline, CDR1 is SGHDT and CDR2 YYEEEE. This CDR3 is 14 amino acids long. CDR3 coding DNA: TGTGCCAGCAGCTTGGGCAGGGATGACCAGCCCCAGCATTTT. Translating gives CASSLGRDDQPQHF. Supplemented by reference TRBV5-6 and TRBJ1-5, the full variable domain reads DAGVTQSPTHLIKTRGQQVTLRCSPKSGHDTVSWYQQALGQGPQFIFQYYEEEERQRGNFPDRFSGHQFPNYSSELNVNALLLGDSALYLCASSLGRDDQPQHFGDGTRLSIL.

This clone has more than one count but fewer than ten. As DNA, the CDR3 is TGTGCCTGGAGTGTACAGGGCACAGATACGCAGTATTTT. Protein sequence: CAWSVQGTDTQYF. The chain has TRBV30 and TRBJ2-3, with D perhaps TRBD1 (5 bases). Germline-derived CDR1 and CDR2 are GTSNPN and SVGIG (reference sequence). Trimming removed 0 bases from V and 1 base from J, with 5 bases in between. This CDR3 spans 13 amino acids.

This clone was seen only a few times. V and J are TRBV25-1 and TRBJ1-2, with 9 bases identical to TRBD1. The CDR3 totals 17 residues. CDR1 and CDR2 (germline): MGHDK, SYGVNS. After removal of 0 bases from V and 1 base from J, the junction contained 6 bases not matched to a gene. The CDR3 DNA is TGTGCCAGCAGTGAATATTACAGGGGGCCCTTTAACTATGGCTACACCTTC. Residues: CASSEYYRGPFNYGYTF.

V gene TRBV14 combines with J gene TRBJ2-2, with D perhaps matching TRBD2 (5 bases). This CDR3 has 15 residues. V lost 1 base, J lost 6 bases, and 12 bases lay in between. The germline gives CDR1 SGHDN, CDR2 FVKESK. CDR3 coding DNA: TGTGCCAGCAGCCAAGTCATCCCGCGGGCCGGGGAGCTGTTTTTT. Amino acid sequence: CASSQVIPRAGELFF.

The chain joins TRBV5-6 to TRBJ2-7; a weak D match, TRBD2 (5 bases). V lost 1 base to trimming and J lost 0 bases, with 14 bases between them. Germline V gives CDR1 SGHDT, CDR2 YYEEEE. The CDR3 length is 16 residues. The CDR3 region has the DNA TGTGCCAGCAGCTTGTTGGGGAGTGGGTTCTCCTACGAGCAGTACTTC. Its translation is CASSLLGSGFSYEQYF.

The chain has TRBV2 and TRBJ1-2, with 11 bases fitting TRBD1. V lost 6 bases and J lost 5; bases outside the gene matches: 11. The length of the CDR3 is 16 residues. Germline V gene sequence: CDR1 SNHLY, CDR2 FYNNEI. The CDR3 region is CASSPPGTGGVYGYTF. The CDR3 nucleotides are TGTGCCAGCAGCCCTCCGGGGACAGGGGGGGTGTATGGCTACACCTTC.

This sequence joins TRBV28 and TRBJ2-5, with TRBD2 matching 13 bases. Germline V gene data show CDR1 as MDHEN and CDR2 as SYDVKM. With 6 bases clipped from V and 5 bases from J, the junction kept 9 bases outside the gene matches. CDR3 length: 16 amino acids. CDR3 nucleotides: TGTGCCAGCAGCGATTGGACTAGCGGGAGTAAGGAGACCCAGTACTTC. Amino acids: CASSDWTSGSKETQYF.

This sequence joins TRBV11-2 and TRBJ2-7, with TRBD2 matching over 15 bases. V was pared by 6 bases and J by 9 bases, with 9 bases of the junction left unmatched. The CDR3 length is 15 residues. The germline CDR1 and CDR2 sequences are SGHAT and FQNNGV. Here the CDR3 reads CASSSGLAGGAWQYF. The CDR3 nucleotides read TGTGCCAGCAGTTCTGGACTAGCGGGAGGGGCTTGGCAGTACTTC.

This clone occurred a few times. This sequence joins TRBV19 and TRBJ2-7, with 7 bases fitting TRBD1. V gave up 6 bases and J gave up 7 bases; unmatched junction bases: 15. Germline V gives CDR1 LNHDA, CDR2 SQIVND (reference sequence). This CDR3 is 15 amino acids long. CDR3 loop: CASRTSGTDFGEQYF. In DNA, the CDR3 is TGTGCCAGTAGAACCTCCGGGACAGACTTCGGGGAGCAGTACTTC.

The chain is built from TRBV25-1 and TRBJ1-2, with a weak D call TRBD1 (5 bases). This CDR3 has 15 residues. From germline, CDR1 is MGHDK and CDR2 SYGVNS. V gave up 5 bases and J gave up 3 bases, with 16 bases separating them. CDR3 nucleotides: TGTGCCAGCAGTTCAACTCCGGAGGGGTACTATGGCTACACCTTC. Protein sequence: CASSSTPEGYYGYTF.

The chain links TRBV19 to TRBJ1-2; no firm D call. Germline V gene data show CDR1 as LNHDA and CDR2 as SQIVND (reference sequence). Trimming stripped 5 bases from V and 0 bases from J, with 7 bases between. CDR3 length: 13 residues. CDR3 amino acids: CASSDWANYGYTF. The CDR3 coding sequence is TGTGCCAGTAGTGACTGGGCTAACTATGGCTACACCTTC.

This chain uses TRBV5-1 with TRBJ2-5, with 7 bases fitting TRBD2. The CDR3 is 14 amino acids. J was trimmed by 4 bases and V by 2 bases; bases with no gene match: 5. CDR1 and CDR2 (germline): SGHRS, YFSETQ. CDR3 nucleotide sequence: TGCGCCAGCAGCTTCTCGGCGGGAGTAGAGACCCAGTACTTC. Its translation is CASSFSAGVETQYF.

This chain uses TRBV5-1 with TRBJ2-2, with 11 bases lining up with TRBD1. Germline V gene sequence: CDR1 SGHRS, CDR2 YFSETQ. Trimming at V came to 5 bases and at J to 6 bases, leaving 6 bases not matched to a gene. CDR3 size: 15 residues. CDR3 bases: TGCGCCAGCAGTGCCGGGACAGGGGGGGCCGGGGAGCTGTTTTTT. It specifies CASSAGTGGAGELFF.

This sequence joins TRBV28 and TRBJ1-1, with D hard to call. The germline CDR1 and CDR2 sequences are MDHEN and SYDVKM. The CDR3 covers 13 residues. Deletions cut 5 bases from V and 0 bases from J, with 7 bases between. The CDR3 loop is CASSQQLNTEAFF. CDR3 DNA sequence: TGTGCCAGCAGTCAACAGCTGAACACTGAAGCTTTCTTT.

The rearrangement uses TRBV3-1 (or the pseudogene TRBV3-2) and TRBJ1-2, with TRBD1 matching over 9 bases. The CDR3 runs 16 residues. With 1 base clipped from V and 0 bases from J, the junction kept 3 bases outside the gene matches. Looked up from germline, CDR1 is LGHDT and CDR2 is YNNKEL (reference sequence). The CDR3 DNA sequence: TGTGCCAGCAGCCAAGGGGACAGGGAGACTAACTATGGCTACACCTTC. This translates into CASSQGDRETNYGYTF.

The V gene is TRBV2, the J gene TRBJ1-4; 8 nucleotides agree with TRBD1. This CDR3 region has 14 residues. V trimming: 6 bases; J trimming: 8 bases; junction bases outside the gene matches: 8. CDR1 and CDR2 from the germline V gene are SNHLY and FYNNEI. The CDR3 reads CASRGGTGGEKLFF. As DNA, the CDR3 is TGTGCCAGCAGGGGAGGCACAGGGGGGGAAAAACTGTTTTTT.

The count of this clone is one. The V and J genes are TRBV6-2 or TRBV6-3 and TRBJ1-5; D unresolved. The CDR3 consists of 14 residues. Germline V lookup: CDR1 MNHEY, CDR2 SVGEGT. The germline V and J ends were trimmed by 3 bases and 2 bases, with 8 bases remaining between them. CDR3 protein: CASSYLAGNQPQHF. CDR3 nucleotide sequence: TGTGCCAGCAGTTATCTCGCGGGCAATCAGCCCCAGCATTTT.

The V gene is TRBV19, the J gene TRBJ2-7; no clear D gene. V lost 1 base and J lost 4, with 11 bases in between. The CDR3 has 14 amino acids. CDR1 is LNHDA and CDR2 is SQIVND in the germline V gene (reference sequence). CDR3 protein: CASSIVFGDYEQYF. The DNA of the CDR3 is TGTGCCAGTAGTATAGTTTTCGGAGATTACGAGCAGTACTTC.

The V gene is TRBV11-2, the J gene TRBJ2-3; TRBD1 matches 9 bases. Germline V gives CDR1 SGHAT, CDR2 FQNNGV. There are 15 residues in the CDR3. V shed 3 bases, J shed 5 bases, and the junction held 6 bases outside the gene matches. The CDR3 sequence is CASSLDRGVRDTQYF. Here the CDR3 DNA reads TGTGCCAGCAGCTTGGACAGGGGAGTAAGAGATACGCAGTATTTT.

The gene calls are TRBV7-2 and TRBJ2-3; a possible D gene is TRBD2 (5 bases). The germline V and J ends were trimmed by 1 base and 0 bases, with 11 bases remaining between them. CDR3 length: 16 amino acids. Germline CDR1 SGHTA, CDR2 FQGNSA. The DNA for the CDR3 is TGTGCCAGCAGCTTAGTGGCTAGCCCTAGCACAGATACGCAGTATTTT. The encoded protein is CASSLVASPSTDTQYF.

The chain uses TRBV5-1 and TRBJ2-2; D is possibly TRBD1 (5 bases). Trimming removed 4 bases at V and 2 bases at J, with 12 bases between. CDR3 size: 15 residues. Germline V gene data show CDR1 as SGHRS and CDR2 as YFSETQ. CDR3 sequence: CASSHDGANTGELFF. The CDR3 DNA is TGCGCCAGCAGCCACGATGGGGCCAACACCGGGGAGCTGTTTTTT.

In its sample, this clone was seen a few times. This chain connects TRBV19 to TRBJ1-5; 7 bases line up with TRBD1. The CDR3 consists of 15 residues. CDR1 is LNHDA, CDR2 SQIVND, per germline (reference sequence). V lost 5 bases, J lost 7 bases, and 11 bases stayed unmatched. This CDR3 reads CASSSRNRGYQPQHF. In DNA, the CDR3 is TGTGCCAGTAGTTCGCGTAACAGGGGATACCAGCCCCAGCATTTT.

The J gene is TRBJ1-1, the V gene TRBV28; 8 bases agree with TRBD1. The V and J ends lost 8 bases and 3 bases, in that order; junction bases with no gene match: 17. Germline V lookup: CDR1 MDHEN, CDR2 SYDVKM. CDR3 length: 17 amino acids. The CDR3, as DNA: TGTGCCAGCGGCCCTTTTTTCAGGGGGCAACAGGACACTGAAGCTTTCTTT. Translation gives CASGPFFRGQQDTEAFF.

The gene calls are TRBV5-4 and TRBJ2-5; 7 bases are shared with TRBD2. The junction had 9 bases not matched to a gene; V was cut back by 2 bases and J by 5 bases. Germline loops: CDR1 SGHNT, CDR2 YYREEE (reference sequence). The CDR3 loop spans 15 amino acids. The DNA of the CDR3 is TGTGCCAGCAGCTTAGGCGGCGGGAGTGGGGAGACCCAGTACTTC. This sequence encodes CASSLGGGSGETQYF.

The rearrangement links TRBV6-1 to TRBJ1-5, with 10 nucleotides matching TRBD1. V shed 1 base, J shed 7 bases, and the junction held 4 bases outside the gene matches. This CDR3 region has 15 residues. CDR1 and CDR2 (germline): MNHNS, SASEGT. The CDR3 nucleotides are TGTGCCAGCAGTGAAGGGACAGGGGGTTGGCAGCCCCAGCATTTT. It encodes CASSEGTGGWQPQHF.

This clone was seen only a few times. CDR3 nucleotide sequence: TGTGCCAGCAGCCCATCCAGGGGCAGGGCGGAGACCCAGTACTTC. Its translation: CASSPSRGRAETQYF. The chain joins TRBV3-1 (or the pseudogene TRBV3-2) to TRBJ2-5, with D possibly being TRBD1 (6 bases). The CDR3 has 15 residues. V lost 4 bases and J 5 bases, leaving 17 bases between the germline ends. Germline-derived CDR1 and CDR2 are LGHDT and YNNKEL (reference sequence).

This clone has only a few counts. The chain combines TRBV6-5 with TRBJ1-1; 9 nucleotides match TRBD1. V dropped 7 bases and J dropped 10; count of bases not matched to a gene: 7. Germline V gives CDR1 MNHEY, CDR2 SVGAGI. CDR3 length: 12 residues. The CDR3 bases are TGTGCCAGCAAGGGACAGGGCGGATTAGCTTTCTTT. As protein: CASKGQGGLAFF.

The chain recombines TRBV27 with TRBJ1-1; 7 bases agree with TRBD1. With 0 bases clipped from V and 1 base from J, the junction kept 11 bases outside the gene matches. CDR3 length: 18 residues. Per germline, CDR1 MNHEY and CDR2 SMNVEV (reference sequence). CDR3 region: CASSLSLGDSRWNTEAFF. The CDR3 bases are TGTGCCAGCAGTTTATCACTCGGGGACAGCCGGTGGAACACTGAAGCTTTCTTT.

J is TRBJ1-1 and V is TRBV19; D not resolved. This CDR3 comprises 13 residues. Germline CDR1 reads LNHDA; CDR2 reads SQIVND (reference sequence). Trimming took 7 bases from V and 4 from J, leaving 13 bases between them. The CDR3 coding sequence is TGTGCCAGTACCCCCCGCGAGGGCACTGAAGCTTTCTTT. Translation: CASTPREGTEAFF.

The rearrangement joins TRBV28 to TRBJ1-1, with TRBD1 as a possible D gene (5 bases). V dropped 0 bases and J dropped 11 bases, with 16 bases sitting between them. The germline V gene has CDR1 MDHEN and CDR2 SYDVKM. This CDR3 contains 14 residues. The CDR3 DNA follows: TGTGCCAGCAGTTTATGGACCGACAGTTCTGGGGCTTTCTTT. Its protein product is CASSLWTDSSGAFF.

The rearrangement uses TRBV9 and TRBJ2-5; 12 bases align to TRBD2. The J segment lost 5 bases and the V segment lost 3 bases, leaving 8 bases of the junction unmatched. This CDR3 comprises 16 residues. Germline V lookup: CDR1 SGDLS, CDR2 YYNGEE. CDR3 region: CASSAGGLAGRETQYF. CDR3 nucleotide sequence: TGTGCCAGCAGCGCGGGGGGACTAGCGGGTCGGGAGACCCAGTACTTC.